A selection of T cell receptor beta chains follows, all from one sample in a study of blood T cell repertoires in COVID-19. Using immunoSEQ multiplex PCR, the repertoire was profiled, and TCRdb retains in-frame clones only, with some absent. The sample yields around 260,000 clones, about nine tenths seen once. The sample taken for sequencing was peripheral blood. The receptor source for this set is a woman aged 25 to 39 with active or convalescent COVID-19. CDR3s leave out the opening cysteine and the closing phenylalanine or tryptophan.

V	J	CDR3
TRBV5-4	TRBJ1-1	ASRADRATEAF
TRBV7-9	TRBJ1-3	ASSTQGYSGNTIY
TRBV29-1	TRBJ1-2	SAAQGSGYT
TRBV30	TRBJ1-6	AWSGQGNSPLH
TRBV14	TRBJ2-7	ASSQSLAGEQY
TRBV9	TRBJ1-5	ASSQGGDSNQPQH
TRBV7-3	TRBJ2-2	ATKLGVGTGELF
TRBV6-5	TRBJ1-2	ASSRGQGTNYGYT
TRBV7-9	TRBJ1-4	ASSLAGGPEKLF
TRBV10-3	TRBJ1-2	AISESQGGFLANYGYT
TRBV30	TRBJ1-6	AWSFARDSPLH
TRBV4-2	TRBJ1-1	ASSYGTSNKNTEAF